These 9 T cell receptor beta chains were all obtained from the same sample, sequenced in a study of T cells in localized non-small cell lung cancer. The method was immunoSEQ multiplex PCR; TCRdb's version includes in-frame clones alone and lacks a portion of them. The table has about 41,000 clones, roughly 83% seen once. The sample consisted of PBMCs, taken before any cancer treatment. The receptors here all came from a man aged 35-75 years with stage II lung adenocarcinoma.

V usage is TRBV5-1 and J usage is TRBJ2-2; TRBD2 is a possible D gene (6 bases). The CDR3 has 19 residues. Trimming left V 4 bases short and J 2 bases short, with 24 bases between. Germline V gives CDR1 SGHRS, CDR2 YFSETQ. The CDR3 nucleotides read TGCGCCAGCAGCCAAGGGATTCTAACTAGCAGAAGTAACACCGGGGAGCTGTTTTTT. It specifies CASSQGILTSRSNTGELFF.

V gene TRBV19 combines with J gene TRBJ1-1; D gene uncertain. The CDR3 spans 13 residues. Trimming removed 7 bases at V and 3 bases at J, with 12 bases between. CDR1 is LNHDA, CDR2 SQIVND, per germline (reference sequence). The CDR3 bases are TGTGCCAGTACTGTACACGGGGACACTGAAGCTTTCTTT. Amino acid sequence: CASTVHGDTEAFF.

V is TRBV7-6 and J is TRBJ1-4, with D possibly matching TRBD1 (6 bases). The germline V and J ends were trimmed by 5 bases and 3 bases, with 13 bases remaining between them. This CDR3 region has 15 residues. CDR1 SGHVS and CDR2 FNYEAQ come from the germline V gene. CDR3 in amino acids: CASSTPAGANEKLFF. The CDR3 nucleotides are TGTGCCAGCAGCACCCCGGCAGGGGCTAATGAAAAACTGTTTTTT. Using reference TRBV7-6 and TRBJ1-4 for the parts outside the CDR3, the full variable domain is GAGVSQSPRYKVTKRGQDVALRCDPISGHVSLYWYRQALGQGPEFLTYFNYEAQQDKSGLPNDRFSAERPEGSISTLTIQRTEQRDSAMYRCASSTPAGANEKLFFGSGTQLSVL.

The chain joins TRBV4-3 to TRBJ1-2; D perhaps matches TRBD1 (6 bases). Germline values: CDR1 LGHNA, CDR2 YSLEER. The CDR3 is 18 residues long. Trimming removed 0 bases from V and 2 bases from J, with 19 bases in between. CDR3 sequence (DNA): TGCGCCAGCAGCCAAGATATGTTGAGAGGGGGAGGGAACTATGGCTACACCTTC. Amino acids: CASSQDMLRGGGNYGYTF.

The chain joins TRBV11-2 to TRBJ1-2; 8 nucleotides agree with TRBD1. CDR1 and CDR2 from the germline V gene are SGHAT and FQNNGV. V lost 5 bases, J lost 8 bases, and 13 bases stayed unmatched. There are 15 residues in the CDR3. Written as DNA, the CDR3 is TGTGCCAGCAGCGTGAACCTGGACAGGGCCAAAGGCTACACCTTC. Encoded protein: CASSVNLDRAKGYTF.

This clone occurred once. This rearrangement joins TRBV7-3 to TRBJ2-5; 14 bases align to TRBD2. The V segment lost 5 bases and the J segment 4 bases; nucleotides outside the gene matches: 3. Germline V gene sequence: CDR1 SGHTA, CDR2 FQGTGA. This CDR3 is 15 amino acids long. The CDR3 loop reads CASSPGLAGGETQYF. CDR3 sequence (DNA): TGTGCCAGCAGCCCTGGACTAGCGGGAGGAGAGACCCAGTACTTC.

The chain employs TRBV27 and TRBJ1-5, with D tentatively TRBD1 (5 bases). The CDR3 covers 16 residues. The ends were cut back, 1 base at V and 4 bases at J, with 14 bases in the middle. Germline-derived CDR1 and CDR2 are MNHEY and SMNVEV (reference sequence). The CDR3 region has the DNA TGTGCCAGCAGTTTATATGCGGTGGGGGTTAATCAGCCCCAGCATTTT. This codes for CASSLYAVGVNQPQHF.

The rearrangement joins TRBV2 to TRBJ2-4; tentatively, D is TRBD1 or TRBD2 (6 bases each). Germline CDR1 and CDR2: SNHLY and FYNNEI. The V end was cut by 8 bases, the J end by 0 bases, with 17 bases between. The CDR3 length is 16 residues. The CDR3 spells CASGGQGTLAKNIQYF. DNA for the CDR3: TGTGCCAGCGGGGGGCAAGGCACACTAGCCAAAAACATTCAGTACTTC.

The chain recombines TRBV4-1 with TRBJ2-2; 14 bases align to TRBD2. Unmatched junction bases numbered 3, after V lost 3 bases and J lost 6 bases. This CDR3 region has 16 residues. Germline V gene lookup returns CDR1 MGHRA and CDR2 YSYEKL. In DNA, the CDR3 is TGCGCCAGCAGCCAGGTGGGACTAGCGGGGGCCGGGGAGCTGTTTTTT. It specifies CASSQVGLAGAGELFF.